These 17 T cell receptor beta chains came from one sample sequenced in a study of cytomegalovirus exposure and HLA in healthy donors. Amplification used 60 Vbeta primers and 13 Jbeta primers. Some clones are missing from TCRdb's copy, which holds only in-frame ones; the method was immunoSEQ multiplex PCR. The sample lists just under 250,000 clones; about four fifths were seen once. Sequenced: PBMCs. The receptor set was obtained from a woman in her forties in good health and CMV-seropositive.

V and J are TRBV27 and TRBJ1-2, with 7 bases matching TRBD1. CDR3 length equals 13 residues. The V and J ends lost 6 bases and 8 bases, in that order; junction bases with no gene match: 9. CDR1 and CDR2 from the germline V gene are MNHEY and SMNVEV (reference sequence). The CDR3 loop is CASSRQGLGGYTF. CDR3 DNA: TGTGCCAGCAGCCGACAGGGTCTAGGGGGCTACACCTTC.

This rearrangement joins TRBV7-2 to TRBJ2-3; unclear D gene. CDR3 length equals 14 residues. Trimming cost V 5 bases and J 4 bases, with 13 bases left between them. The germline gives CDR1 SGHTA, CDR2 FQGNSA. DNA of the CDR3: TGTGCCAGCAGCCCCCCTAGTAACGCAGATACGCAGTATTTT. This encodes CASSPPSNADTQYF.

V and J are TRBV6-6 and TRBJ1-1; tentative D call: TRBD1 (5 bases). Per germline, CDR1 MNHNY and CDR2 SVGAGI (reference sequence). The CDR3 covers 14 residues. V was clipped by 1 base and J by 5 bases, with 11 bases between them. DNA for the CDR3: TGTGCCAGCAGTTACTATCCAGGGAGGACTGAAGCTTTCTTT. Its protein product is CASSYYPGRTEAFF.

The chain is built from TRBV23-1 and TRBJ2-7; TRBD1 aligns across 8 bases. TRBV23-1 is an ORF for which the function is uncertain. CDR3 length: 13 amino acids. The J segment lost 1 base and the V segment lost 7 bases, leaving 3 bases of the junction unmatched. CDR3 residues: CASIDRGSYEQYF. In nucleotides, the CDR3 is TGCGCCAGCATCGACAGGGGATCCTACGAGCAGTACTTC.

This clone was found a few times. The chain joins TRBV7-2 to TRBJ1-2, with no clear D. This CDR3 region has 14 residues. CDR1 is SGHTA and CDR2 is FQGNSA in the germline V gene. V gave up 5 bases and J gave up 8 bases, with 18 bases separating them. In DNA, the CDR3 is TGTGCCAGCAGCCCTACCAAGGAGGGAGGCGGCTACACCTTC. Its protein product is CASSPTKEGGGYTF.

The CDR3 bases are TGTGCCTGGACCCTTACAGGGAGGGAGAAAAAACTGTTTTTT. It translates to CAWTLTGREKKLFF. The chain links TRBV30 to TRBJ1-4, with D perhaps TRBD1 (6 bases). V was pared by 4 bases and J by 9 bases, with 18 bases between. Germline lookup yields CDR1 GTSNPN and CDR2 SVGIG (reference sequence). CDR3 length equals 14 residues.

V is TRBV5-1 and J is TRBJ2-1; TRBD2 matches 10 bases. CDR3 length equals 15 residues. The trim removed 4 bases at V and 3 bases at J, leaving 4 bases unmatched. CDR1 SGHRS and CDR2 YFSETQ come from the germline V gene. The CDR3 DNA reads TGCGCCAGCAGCATAACTAGCGGGAACTACAATGAGCAGTTCTTC. Amino acid sequence: CASSITSGNYNEQFF.

This sequence joins TRBV9 and TRBJ2-3, with D maybe TRBD1 (6 bases). The CDR3 is made up of 14 amino acids. The V gene lost 4 bases and the J gene lost 13 bases, with 22 bases spanning the gap. Germline V CDR1 and CDR2: SGDLS, YYNGEE. The CDR3 coding sequence is TGTGCCAGCAGCCCCCGGGTTGGTGCGGCAGGGGAGTATTTT. The encoded protein is CASSPRVGAAGEYF. The whole variable domain, filled in from reference TRBV9 and TRBJ2-3, reads DSGVTQTPKHLITATGQRVTLRCSPRSGDLSVYWYQQSLDQGLQFLIQYYNGEERAKGNILERFSAQQFPDLHSELNLSSLELGDSALYFCASSPRVGAAGEYFGPGTRLTVL.

The CDR3 reads CSVQGRGRPDTQYF. CDR3 nucleotide sequence: TGCAGCGTCCAAGGCAGGGGGCGACCAGATACGCAGTATTTT. The chain uses TRBV29-1 and TRBJ2-3; 8 bases are shared with TRBD1. V shed 6 bases and J 4 bases; nucleotides not matched to a gene: 9. The CDR3 contains 14 residues. Germline CDR1 reads SQVTM; CDR2 reads ANQGSEA.

This clone has just one count. This sequence joins TRBV6-5 and TRBJ1-4, with 8 bases aligning to TRBD1. Per germline, CDR1 MNHEY and CDR2 SVGAGI. V lost 2 bases and J lost 7; bases outside the gene matches: 6. CDR3 size: 15 residues. The CDR3, as DNA: TGTGCCAGCAGTTACAGGAGACAGGGGTTTGAAAAACTGTTTTTT. It specifies CASSYRRQGFEKLFF.

This clone was seen once. The chain couples TRBV9 to TRBJ2-6; D might be TRBD1 (6 bases). Germline V gene data show CDR1 as SGDLS and CDR2 as YYNGEE. The CDR3 is 17 amino acids. The ends were cut back, 4 bases at V and 0 bases at J, with 14 bases in the middle. The CDR3 here is CASSPGQSNSGANVLTF. CDR3 bases: TGTGCCAGCAGCCCAGGACAGTCGAACTCTGGGGCCAACGTCCTGACTTTC.

J is TRBJ1-2 and V is TRBV30; possibly TRBD1 for D (6 bases). The CDR3 consists of 12 residues. Germline CDR1 and CDR2: GTSNPN and SVGIG (reference sequence). Deletions cut 0 bases from V and 8 bases from J, with 10 bases between. The CDR3 spells CAWSVTGKGYTF. CDR3 coding DNA: TGTGCCTGGAGTGTCACAGGGAAAGGCTACACCTTC.

The chain employs TRBV5-4 and TRBJ1-1, with 9 bases fitting TRBD1. J lost 6 bases, V lost 3 bases, and 9 bases had no gene match. The germline CDR1 and CDR2 sequences are SGHNT and YYREEE (reference sequence). This CDR3 is built from 15 residues. The CDR3 region is CASSSWGQGAAEAFF. CDR3 DNA sequence: TGTGCCAGCAGCTCCTGGGGACAGGGAGCGGCTGAAGCTTTCTTT.

This chain connects TRBV6-5 to TRBJ2-5; 7 nucleotides match TRBD2. The trim removed 0 bases at V and 5 bases at J, leaving 6 bases unmatched. Looked up from germline, CDR1 is MNHEY and CDR2 is SVGAGI. CDR3 size: 15 residues. The CDR3 DNA follows: TGTGCCAGCAGTTACTCGGGGGGGGTTCGTGAGACCCAGTACTTC. Encoded protein: CASSYSGGVRETQYF.

This clone was seen a few times. The chain employs TRBV29-1 and TRBJ2-2; 8 bases fit TRBD1. The CDR3 is 15 amino acids. CDR1 SQVTM and CDR2 ANQGSEA come from the germline V gene. The junction had 4 bases not matched to a gene; V was cut back by 0 bases and J by 4 bases. In DNA form, the CDR3 reads TGCAGCGTTGAAGAGGGTGACAGGGGCACCGGGGAGCTGTTTTTT. Translating it yields CSVEEGDRGTGELFF.

A single count supports this clone. The chain recombines TRBV23-1 with TRBJ2-5, with a possible D match to TRBD1 (7 bases). The end of the DNA is better explained by TRBJ2-7, so the J call may be wrong. TRBV23-1 is labeled an ORF, and its function is uncertain. CDR3 length: 15 residues. The CDR3 DNA sequence: TGCGCCAGCAGTCAAAGGCGGGACAGAGCCTACGAGCAGTACTTC. It encodes CASSQRRDRAYEQYF.

The CDR3 loop reads CASSISGPSGFGELFF. The DNA for the CDR3 is TGTGCCAGCAGCATCTCCGGCCCCTCGGGTTTCGGGGAGCTGTTTTTT. This sequence joins TRBV7-6 and TRBJ2-2, with D uncertain. This CDR3 spans 16 amino acids. Trimming removed 5 bases from V and 7 bases from J, with 20 bases in between. Germline V CDR1 and CDR2: SGHVS, FNYEAQ.